These 24 T cell receptor beta chains were all obtained from the same sample, sequenced in a study of blood T cell repertoires in COVID-19. The repertoire was sequenced with immunoSEQ multiplex PCR; TCRdb's copy has only in-frame clones and lacks some. The data show 90,000 to 120,000 clones, 80% to 90% seen once. Sequencing was done on a sample of peripheral blood. The receptors derive from a man in his forties with active or convalescent COVID-19.

The rearrangement links TRBV19 to TRBJ1-1; maybe TRBD1 (6 bases). The V gene lost 6 bases and the J gene lost 4 bases, with 15 bases spanning the gap. The V gene's germline CDR1 is LNHDA and CDR2 SQIVND (reference sequence). The CDR3 is 14 amino acids. The CDR3 nucleotides are TGTGCCAGTAGGGGGCCGGACAGATCCACTGAAGCTTTCTTT. Encoded protein: CASRGPDRSTEAFF.

The V and J genes are TRBV4-3 and TRBJ1-4, with D hard to call. Germline V gene lookup returns CDR1 LGHNA and CDR2 YSLEER. The CDR3 extends over 14 amino acids. Trimming pared 4 bases from V and 8 bases from J, leaving 14 bases between. The CDR3 DNA reads as TGCGCCAGCAGCCCTGGGAGGTTTGGCGAAAAACTGTTTTTT. Residues: CASSPGRFGEKLFF.

This clone was detected only once. V is TRBV7-2 and J is TRBJ2-5, with 11 bases aligning to TRBD2. V gave up 3 bases and J gave up 4 bases; unmatched junction bases: 4. The germline gives CDR1 SGHTA, CDR2 FQGNSA. The CDR3 contains 15 residues. CDR3 protein: CASSLISGRGETQYF. The CDR3 DNA reads TGTGCCAGCAGCTTGATTAGCGGGAGGGGAGAGACCCAGTACTTC. Variable domain in full (rest from reference TRBV7-2 and TRBJ2-5): GAGVSQSPSNKVTEKGKDVELRCDPISGHTALYWYRQSLGQGLEFLIYFQGNSAPDKSGLPSDRFSAERTGGSVSTLTIQRTQQEDSAVYLCASSLISGRGETQYFGPGTRLLVL.

A single count supports this clone. V gene TRBV18 combines with J gene TRBJ1-2; 8 bases map to TRBD1. Trimming at V came to 2 bases and at J to 7 bases, leaving 9 bases not matched to a gene. Germline loops: CDR1 KGHSH, CDR2 LQKENI. The CDR3 runs 15 residues. CDR3 DNA sequence: TGTGCCAGCTCACCAGGACAGGGAATGAGGGGTGGCTACACCTTC. Amino acids: CASSPGQGMRGGYTF.

The rearrangement uses TRBV7-9 and TRBJ2-2; TRBD1 agrees at 7 bases. Per germline, CDR1 SEHNR and CDR2 FQNEAQ (reference sequence). This CDR3 is built from 15 residues. The ends lost 5 bases at V and 6 bases at J; junction bases unmatched: 9. The CDR3, as DNA: TGTGCCAGCAGCCGGAGACAGGGATCCCCCGGGGAGCTGTTTTTT. Translating it yields CASSRRQGSPGELFF.

The V and J genes are TRBV5-5 and TRBJ1-6; a weak D match, TRBD1 (5 bases). The CDR3 has 15 amino acids. Trimming removed 0 bases at V and 10 bases at J, with 14 bases between. Germline V gene data show CDR1 as SGHKS and CDR2 as YYEKEE (reference sequence). CDR3 sequence reads: CASSLGPGSSSPLHF. CDR3 coding DNA: TGTGCCAGCAGCTTGGGTCCAGGGTCCTCCTCACCCCTCCACTTT.

The genes are TRBV10-3 and TRBJ1-3; D is undetermined. Per the germline V gene, CDR1 is ENHRY and CDR2 is SYGVKD. Trimming cost V 0 bases and J 0 bases, with 9 bases left between them. CDR3 length: 16 residues. CDR3 sequence (DNA): TGTGCCATCAGTGAGTCGAGGGCAGTCTCTGGAAACACCATATATTTT. The encoded protein is CAISESRAVSGNTIYF.

The J gene is TRBJ2-3, the V gene TRBV4-3; 9 bases match TRBD1. V trimming: 2 bases; J trimming: 6 bases; junction bases outside the gene matches: 6. The CDR3 spans 15 residues. CDR1 is LGHNA, CDR2 YSLEER, per germline. The DNA for the CDR3 is TGCGCCAGCAGCCAAATCGGGACAGGGTCGGATACGCAGTATTTT. This encodes CASSQIGTGSDTQYF.

This chain links TRBV29-1 with TRBJ1-4; D is perhaps TRBD1 (5 bases). The CDR3 is made up of 13 amino acids. The V and J ends lost 6 bases and 8 bases respectively, with 16 bases between them. Germline-derived CDR1 and CDR2 are SQVTM and ANQGSEA. CDR3 residues: CSVITGVGEKLFF. DNA of the CDR3: TGCAGCGTGATAACGGGGGTAGGCGAAAAACTGTTTTTT.

The chain employs TRBV18 and TRBJ2-3, with 10 nucleotides matching TRBD2. Per germline, CDR1 KGHSH and CDR2 LQKENI. The V gene end was trimmed by 1 base and the J gene end by 1 base; junction bases not matched to a gene: 2. The CDR3 is 16 amino acids. In DNA, the CDR3 is TGTGCCAGCTCACCACAGGGGACTAGCGGCACAGATACGCAGTATTTT. This gives the protein CASSPQGTSGTDTQYF.

The V gene is TRBV28, the J gene TRBJ2-7; possibly TRBD2 for D (6 bases). The V and J ends lost 7 bases and 1 base respectively, with 17 bases between them. Germline values: CDR1 MDHEN, CDR2 SYDVKM. The CDR3 totals 15 residues. The CDR3 loop is CASIERRGLSYEQYF. Here the CDR3 DNA reads TGTGCCAGCATCGAAAGGAGGGGCCTTTCCTACGAGCAGTACTTC.

The chain carries TRBV25-1 and TRBJ2-1, with TRBD2 as a possible D gene (6 bases). This CDR3 has 12 residues. Germline V gene data show CDR1 as MGHDK and CDR2 as SYGVNS. The V gene lost 2 bases and the J gene lost 7 bases, with 6 bases spanning the gap. This CDR3 reads CASSELANEQFF. Here the CDR3 DNA reads TGTGCCAGCAGTGAACTAGCGAATGAGCAGTTCTTC.

This clone is a singleton in its sample. J is TRBJ2-1 and V is TRBV19; TRBD1 matches at 7 bases. The CDR3 length is 15 residues. J lost 0 bases, V lost 3 bases, and 2 bases had no gene match. Per the germline V gene, CDR1 is LNHDA and CDR2 is SQIVND (reference sequence). The CDR3: CASSMGQSSYNEQFF. As DNA, the CDR3 is TGTGCCAGTAGTATGGGACAGAGCTCCTACAATGAGCAGTTCTTC.

The J gene is TRBJ2-2, the V gene TRBV28, with 8 bases fitting TRBD1. The J segment lost 1 base and the V segment lost 8 bases, leaving 3 bases of the junction unmatched. CDR3 length equals 14 residues. The V gene's germline CDR1 is MDHEN and CDR2 SYDVKM. The CDR3 nucleotides are TGTGCCAGCGCTACAGGGGGGAACACCGGGGAGCTGTTTTTT. Its translation is CASATGGNTGELFF.

The genes are TRBV5-6 and TRBJ1-2; D is ambiguous. CDR1 and CDR2 from the germline V gene are SGHDT and YYEEEE. V was shortened by 0 bases and J by 7 bases, with 10 bases between the two germline ends. This CDR3 region has 13 residues. The CDR3 protein is CASSLGRMPGYTF. Here the CDR3 DNA reads TGTGCCAGCAGCTTGGGCAGAATGCCTGGCTACACCTTC.

The V and J genes are TRBV15 and TRBJ1-2; TRBD1 is a possible D gene (6 bases). The CDR3 is 17 residues long. Trimming took off 1 base at V and 7 bases at J, with 22 bases between the two ends. Germline CDR1 reads LNHNV; CDR2 reads YYDKDF (reference sequence). CDR3 region: CATSRAEPSRGAVGYTF. The CDR3 DNA is TGTGCCACCAGCAGAGCGGAGCCCAGCCGGGGGGCGGTTGGCTACACCTTC.

This clone showed up just once. The chain employs TRBV25-1 and TRBJ2-7; the match to TRBD2 covers 9 bases. The CDR3 consists of 17 residues. Per germline, CDR1 MGHDK and CDR2 SYGVNS. Trimming at V came to 7 bases and at J to 0 bases, leaving 13 bases not matched to a gene. The CDR3 reads CASTGILAGQSSYEQYF. The CDR3 nucleotides read TGTGCCAGCACCGGAATACTAGCGGGTCAAAGCTCCTACGAGCAGTACTTC.

This rearrangement joins TRBV30 to TRBJ1-5; 7 nucleotides align to TRBD1. The CDR3 contains 17 residues. The trim removed 1 base at V and 0 bases at J, leaving 9 bases unmatched. Germline V gene lookup returns CDR1 GTSNPN and CDR2 SVGIG (reference sequence). As DNA, the CDR3 is TGTGCCTGGAGTGCCGCAGGGACAGCTTATAGCAATCAGCCCCAGCATTTT. Amino acids: CAWSAAGTAYSNQPQHF.

J is TRBJ2-5 and V is TRBV15, with 9 bases that match TRBD1. This CDR3 contains 17 residues. J lost 1 base, V lost 1 base, and 7 bases had no gene match. Germline-derived CDR1 and CDR2 are LNHNV and YYDKDF (reference sequence). The CDR3 spells CATSRVWTGAGQETQYF. CDR3 DNA sequence: TGTGCCACCAGCAGAGTATGGACAGGGGCCGGCCAAGAGACCCAGTACTTC.

This chain links TRBV19 with TRBJ2-7; D call uncertain. The CDR3 totals 14 residues. The ends were cut back, 0 bases at V and 1 base at J, with 7 bases in the middle. The germline V gene encodes CDR1 LNHDA and CDR2 SQIVND (reference sequence). The CDR3 DNA reads TGTGCCAGTAGTATAGAGTACAGTTCCTACGAGCAGTACTTC. Protein: CASSIEYSSYEQYF.

This chain links TRBV7-3 with TRBJ2-5; 8 bases agree with TRBD2. The CDR3 covers 15 residues. Germline V gives CDR1 SGHTA, CDR2 FQGTGA. The junction had 7 bases not matched to a gene; V was cut back by 5 bases and J by 2 bases. The CDR3 DNA reads TGTGCCAGCAGCCCATTAGCGGGGCCTCAAGAGACCCAGTACTTC. Protein product: CASSPLAGPQETQYF.

The chain combines TRBV19 with TRBJ1-1, with a weak D call TRBD1 (6 bases). Trimming shortened V by 3 bases and J by 6 bases, and 20 bases separated the two germline ends. CDR1 and CDR2 from the germline V gene are LNHDA and SQIVND (reference sequence). This CDR3 has 16 residues. This chain's CDR3 is CASSIPGAAFSAEAFF. The CDR3 DNA is TGTGCCAGTAGTATCCCAGGGGCCGCCTTCTCTGCTGAAGCTTTCTTT.

V gene TRBV11-1 combines with J gene TRBJ2-1, with 8 nucleotides matching TRBD2. V was pared by 4 bases and J by 7 bases, with 6 bases of the junction left unmatched. This CDR3 is built from 14 residues. The V gene's germline CDR1 is SGHAT and CDR2 FQDESV (reference sequence). The CDR3 loop reads CASSSRTSLNEQFF. CDR3 in DNA: TGTGCCAGCAGCTCAAGGACTAGCCTAAATGAGCAGTTCTTC.

Notes on this clone: The sample has other DNA sequences that encode this CDR3 too. The J gene is TRBJ2-7, the V gene TRBV12-3 or TRBV12-4, with a tentative D call TRBD2 (7 bases). The CDR3 contains 11 residues. V was pared by 6 bases and J by 7 bases, with 10 bases between. The CDR3 bases are TGTGCCAGCAGGGAGGGGGGGGAGCAGTACTTC. Amino acids: CASREGGEQYF.